This entry lists 26 T cell receptor beta chains sequenced from one sample in a study of T cell repertoires in cytomegalovirus infection. Using its own MiXCR run on the reads, TCRdb lists one record per CDR3 protein. In the table there are a few hundred thousand distinct CDR3 sequences, about 13% of which are singletons. Sequencing was done on a sample of PBMCs. The receptors derive from a human donor in good health (CMV status not recorded). Some clones in this sample may be carry-over from other donors' samples.

This clonotype showed up many times. The chain combines TRBV7-2 with TRBJ2-7, with no clear D. The CDR3 runs to 14 residues. Germline V gives CDR1 SGHTA, CDR2 FQGNSA. Trimming shortened V by 2 bases and J by 2 bases, and 10 bases separated the two germline ends. The CDR3: CASSLQVPPYEQYF. The CDR3 region has the DNA TGTGCCAGCAGCTTACAGGTCCCCCCCTACGAGCAGTACTTC.

This clonotype was found many times. The V and J genes are TRBV10-1 and TRBJ1-2; D unresolved. The CDR3 totals 13 residues. Deletions cut 3 bases from V and 6 bases from J, with 11 bases between. CDR1 is WNHNN, CDR2 SYGVQD, per germline (reference sequence). The CDR3 region is CASSENGFDGYTF. The CDR3 region has the DNA TGCGCCAGCAGTGAAAATGGGTTTGATGGCTACACCTTC.

The chain joins TRBV3-1 to TRBJ1-5; 10 bases agree with TRBD1. Looked up from germline, CDR1 is LGHDT and CDR2 is YNNKEL (reference sequence). V lost 4 bases, J lost 8 bases, and 11 bases stayed unmatched. The CDR3 extends over 16 amino acids. The CDR3 coding sequence is TGTGCCAGCAGCCCCTCCGGGACAGGGGTCGCGGAGCCCCAGCATTTT. Translating it yields CASSPSGTGVAEPQHF.

This clonotype was counted many times. The chain employs TRBV9 and TRBJ2-5, with 14 bases lining up with TRBD2. The CDR3 is 14 residues long. Germline assignment: CDR1 SGDLS and CDR2 YYNGEE. Trimming took 4 bases from V and 5 from J; bases not matched to a gene: 1. In DNA form, the CDR3 reads TGTGCCAGCAGCCGGACTAGCGGGGGGGAGACCCAGTACTTC. This encodes CASSRTSGGETQYF.

The chain joins TRBV19 to TRBJ2-7; TRBD2 is a possible D gene (6 bases). Germline V CDR1 and CDR2: LNHDA, SQIVND (reference sequence). V lost 2 bases and J lost 5, with 10 bases in between. This CDR3 region has 13 residues. The CDR3 loop is CASSILGRNEQYF. CDR3 DNA: TGTGCCAGTAGTATACTTGGGAGGAACGAGCAGTACTTC.

This clonotype was counted at least ten times. This chain connects TRBV6-6 to TRBJ1-1, with TRBD1 matching over 10 bases. Germline CDR1 reads MNHNY; CDR2 reads SVGAGI (reference sequence). The CDR3 runs to 18 residues. Losses at the gene ends were 6 bases for V and 1 base for J; bases not matched to a gene: 14. The CDR3 here is CASREPRDRGTSNTEAFF. As DNA, the CDR3 is TGTGCCAGCAGAGAACCTCGGGACAGGGGAACGTCGAACACTGAAGCTTTCTTT.

This clonotype appeared a single time. The chain is built from TRBV5-1 and TRBJ2-2, with 7 bases matching TRBD1. Per germline, CDR1 SGHRS and CDR2 YFSETQ. There are 16 residues in the CDR3. V was pared by 1 base and J by 3 bases, with 6 bases of the junction left unmatched. CDR3 protein: CASSLSTGLDTGELFF. The CDR3 DNA reads TGCGCCAGCAGCTTGTCGACAGGGTTAGACACCGGGGAGCTGTTTTTT.

The J gene is TRBJ1-4, the V gene TRBV5-1, with D hard to call. V was shortened by 1 base and J by 1 base, with 5 bases between the two germline ends. CDR1 and CDR2 (germline): SGHRS, YFSETQ. CDR3 size: 14 residues. Here the CDR3 DNA reads TGCGCCAGCAGCTTGTCGGGAACTAATGAAAAACTGTTTTTT. It yields the protein CASSLSGTNEKLFF.

The rearrangement uses TRBV7-9 and TRBJ2-1; 10 bases map to TRBD1. The CDR3 spans 15 residues. CDR1 is SEHNR, CDR2 FQNEAQ, per germline (reference sequence). Trimming cost V 2 bases and J 6 bases; bases outside gene matches: 4. The CDR3 DNA sequence: TGTGCCAGCAGCTTACGGGACAGGGGCCTCAATGAGCAGTTCTTC. Its translation: CASSLRDRGLNEQFF.

The chain combines TRBV3-1 with TRBJ2-7, with D perhaps matching TRBD1 (5 bases). Germline V gene sequence: CDR1 LGHDT, CDR2 YNNKEL (reference sequence). V was cut by 0 bases and J by 3 bases, with 12 bases left in between. This CDR3 region has 15 residues. DNA of the CDR3: TGTGCCAGCAGCCAAGATCTGGGGCAGTACTACGAGCAGTACTTC. It codes for CASSQDLGQYYEQYF.

At least ten counts were recorded for this clonotype. The chain uses TRBV7-2 and TRBJ1-3, with D possibly being TRBD1 (5 bases). Germline V CDR1 and CDR2: SGHTA, FQGNSA. V was shortened by 2 bases and J by 0 bases, with 8 bases between the two germline ends. This CDR3 region has 15 residues. The CDR3 loop reads CASSLTTGSGNTIYF. In nucleotides, the CDR3 is TGTGCCAGCAGCTTAACTACAGGCTCTGGAAACACCATATATTTT.

This clonotype was recorded many times. The chain uses TRBV7-8 and TRBJ1-2; no clear D gene. The germline V gene encodes CDR1 SGHVS and CDR2 FQNEAQ. V lost 6 bases and J 5 bases, leaving 10 bases between the germline ends. The CDR3 is 12 residues long. The CDR3 loop is CASSTGEYGYTF. CDR3 in DNA: TGTGCCAGCAGTACCGGGGAGTATGGCTACACCTTC.

Turning to this clonotype: A much larger clone sits a single nucleotide away, making a read error possible. The chain has TRBV4-1 and TRBJ2-1, with a tentative D call TRBD1 (6 bases). The CDR3 consists of 15 residues. CDR1 is MGHRA and CDR2 is YSYEKL in the germline V gene. The CDR3 is CASSTPDRNCNEQFF. For the CDR3, the DNA is TGTGCCAGCAGCACACCCGACAGGAACTGCAATGAGCAGTTCTTC.

The sample holds many counts of this clonotype. The chain is built from TRBV6-2 or TRBV6-3 and TRBJ2-3; D gene uncertain. CDR1 and CDR2 (germline): MNHEY, SVGEGT. This CDR3 has 15 residues. The germline V and J ends were trimmed by 0 bases and 0 bases, with 7 bases remaining between them. The CDR3 bases are TGTGCCAGCAGTTACTCGATACTTAGCACAGATACGCAGTATTTT. Translating gives CASSYSILSTDTQYF.

The rearrangement joins TRBV6-5 to TRBJ1-5; D is undetermined. CDR3 size: 13 residues. Trimming stripped 5 bases from V and 4 bases from J, with 9 bases between. In germline, CDR1 is MNHEY, CDR2 SVGAGI. CDR3 sequence reads: CASSGDENQPQHF. The CDR3 DNA is TGTGCCAGCAGTGGCGACGAGAATCAGCCCCAGCATTTT.

The V and J genes are TRBV20-1 and TRBJ2-3, with D unclear. The CDR3 is 12 residues long. Per the germline V gene, CDR1 is DFQATT and CDR2 is SNEGSKA (reference sequence). Trimming left V 7 bases short and J 1 base short, with 9 bases between. The CDR3 bases are TGCAGTGTTGGACGGGGCACAGATACGCAGTATTTT. Encoded protein: CSVGRGTDTQYF.

This clonotype was seen many times. The rearrangement links TRBV7-3 to TRBJ2-3; D is undetermined. Germline CDR1 is SGHTA and CDR2 is FQGTGA. CDR3 length equals 18 residues. V was trimmed by 1 base and J by 2 bases, leaving 19 bases between them. The CDR3 bases are TGTGCCAGCAGCTTAAGGCCGACGAGGCTGGACCCCACAGATACGCAGTATTTT. Translated: CASSLRPTRLDPTDTQYF.

Points on this clonotype: Given a much more abundant clone one base away, this may be a read error. The CDR3 coding sequence is TGTACCAGCAGCCCCTTAAGCAGGGTTTACACTGAAGCTTTCTTT. This encodes CTSSPLSRVYTEAFF. This chain links TRBV7-8 with TRBJ1-1; TRBD1 might be the D (5 bases). The V gene's germline CDR1 is SGHVS and CDR2 FQNEAQ. The CDR3 sequence is 15 residues long.

This clonotype was counted many times. This chain uses TRBV7-2 with TRBJ1-1; D gene unclear. The CDR3 contains 16 residues. CDR1 and CDR2 from the germline V gene are SGHTA and FQGNSA. V shed 2 bases and J shed 1 base, with 14 bases lying between them. CDR3 sequence: CASSLNPWEGNTEAFF. As DNA, the CDR3 is TGTGCCAGCAGCTTAAATCCCTGGGAGGGGAACACTGAAGCTTTCTTT.

This clonotype was observed at least ten times. V gene TRBV7-2 combines with J gene TRBJ2-3; D possibly corresponds to TRBD2 (5 bases). The germline V and J ends were trimmed by 2 bases and 0 bases, with 9 bases remaining between them. Germline CDR1 reads SGHTA; CDR2 reads FQGNSA. The length of the CDR3 is 15 residues. The CDR3 reads CASSLFSGSTDTQYF. DNA of the CDR3: TGTGCCAGCAGCTTATTTTCGGGAAGCACAGATACGCAGTATTTT.

Only a few counts were recorded for this clonotype. The V call is TRBV9, the J call TRBJ2-1; 11 bases line up with TRBD2. Germline CDR1 and CDR2: SGDLS and YYNGEE. This CDR3 contains 15 residues. V was clipped by 4 bases and J by 8 bases; unmatched bases: 8. In nucleotides, the CDR3 is TGTGCCAGCAGCCTAGCGGGGGGCCGCGAAGATGAGCAGTTCTTC. This gives the protein CASSLAGGREDEQFF.

This clonotype has ten or more counts. V gene TRBV7-2 combines with J gene TRBJ1-1, with D unresolved. The germline V gene encodes CDR1 SGHTA and CDR2 FQGNSA. CDR3 length equals 13 residues. V shed 1 base and J shed 0 bases, with 3 bases lying between them. The CDR3 DNA is TGTGCCAGCAGCTTAGACCTGAACACTGAAGCTTTCTTT. This encodes CASSLDLNTEAFF.

In this sample, this clonotype turned up many times. The CDR3 DNA reads TGTGCCAGCAGATCGGCCAACCAAGAGACCCAGTACTTC. It encodes CASRSANQETQYF. J is TRBJ2-5 and V is TRBV7-8; D remains unclear. This CDR3 contains 13 residues. The V end lost 6 bases, the J end lost 0 bases, and 8 bases lay between the germline ends. In germline, CDR1 is SGHVS, CDR2 FQNEAQ.

Ten or more counts support this clonotype. The V gene is TRBV29-1, the J gene TRBJ1-1, with unresolved D. V lost 5 bases, J lost 1 base, and 11 bases lay in between. CDR3 size: 13 residues. Germline CDR1 and CDR2: SQVTM and ANQGSEA. The CDR3 reads CSVRGVANTEAFF. DNA for the CDR3: TGCAGCGTTCGCGGGGTAGCGAACACTGAAGCTTTCTTT.

This chain connects TRBV28 to TRBJ2-7; D remains ambiguous. This CDR3 is built from 12 residues. The germline V gene has CDR1 MDHEN and CDR2 SYDVKM. V gave up 6 bases and J gave up 5 bases, with 11 bases separating them. CDR3 sequence: CASSPITDEQYF. The CDR3 DNA is TGTGCCAGCAGCCCAATAACAGACGAGCAGTACTTC. The complete variable domain, with remaining parts taken from reference TRBV28 and TRBJ2-7, reads DVKVTQSSRYLVKRTGEKVFLECVQDMDHENMFWYRQDPGLGLRLIYFSYDVKMKEKGDIPEGYSVSREKKERFSLILESASTNQTSMYLCASSPITDEQYFGPGTRLTVT.

The table lists this clonotype with many counts. The chain uses TRBV12-3 or TRBV12-4 and TRBJ1-1; D possibly corresponds to TRBD1 (5 bases). The CDR3 runs to 11 residues. V was cut by 7 bases and J by 11 bases, with 14 bases left in between. The chain's CDR3 is CASNRDVGAFF. In DNA form, the CDR3 reads TGTGCCAGCAACCGGGACGTTGGTGCTTTCTTT.